This section outlines one TCR beta chain sequence together with its context. Its matching antigen is unknown. With 60 Vbeta and 13 Jbeta primers, the PCR was carried out. As processed by the authors: Some 11 million of the 80 million or so unique TCR beta chains counted in a later analysis were shared. Sequencing used immunoSEQ multiplex PCR; TCRdb keeps in-frame clones, though not all of them. V and J calls and clone size follow that table, whereas D and trimming were derived from the DNA. The repertoire holds approximately 190,000 clones, with roughly 82% as singletons. Germline CDR1 reads ENHRY; CDR2 reads SYGVKD. V shed 8 bases and J 2 bases; nucleotides not matched to a gene: 8. There are 14 residues in the CDR3. The data derive from a study of cytomegalovirus exposure and HLA in healthy donors. Study conclusions and caveats: In a later analysis, across HLA loci, associated TCR counts were highest for DRB1, lowest for HLA-C. As a later analysis showed, several of the most significant clusters appeared to be linked to common viral pathogens. Earlier analysis found most TCR beta V segments productive about 87% or about 30% of the time.

The rearrangement links TRBV10-3 to TRBJ1-1, with TRBD1 matching over 7 bases. The TCR comes from a woman in her 50s in good health and CMV-seropositive. The sample was PBMCs. DNA of the CDR3: TGTGCCATCGAGAACGGACAGGACAACACTGAAGCTTTCTTT. Its protein product is CAIENGQDNTEAFF.